Listed below are T cell receptor beta chains from one sample, sequenced in a study of T cell responses to AZD1222 COVID-19 vaccine. Repertoires were generated with immunoSEQ multiplex PCR, while TCRdb's copy carries only in-frame clones and drops some. The sample has about 110,000 clones, more than 70% seen once. The material sequenced was peripheral blood, taken on day 0 of AZD1222 vaccination. The receptor set was obtained from an adult in good health. Each CDR3 is given with its conserved first and last residue. The D gene is left open where the match is weak. Not every row has a clone size; where given, it reads once, few, many or a size class.

DNA | CDR3 | J | V | D | size
TGTGCCAGCAGCCCTTTGACAGGGGGCGGAGAGACCCAGTACTTC | CASSPLTGGGETQYF | TRBJ2-5 | TRBV5-4 | TRBD1 | .
TGTGCCAGCAGTGAAGAGCGAAATCAGCCCCAGCATTTT | CASSEERNQPQHF | TRBJ1-5 | TRBV6-1 | . | .
TGCAGCTCCATCCGGGGGGATAATGGCTACACCTTC | CSSIRGDNGYTF | TRBJ1-2 | TRBV29-1 | . | .
TGCGCCAGCAGGGAGGACCACTACGAGCAGTACTTC | CASREDHYEQYF | TRBJ2-7 | TRBV5-1 | . | .
TGCGCCAGCAGCTTGAGGTCTAGCGGGGGCTCAGATACGCAGTATTTT | CASSLRSSGGSDTQYF | TRBJ2-3 | TRBV5-1 | TRBD2 | .
TGCAGCTCCACGGCCCGGGGTGGAGATACGCAGTATTTT | CSSTARGGDTQYF | TRBJ2-3 | TRBV29-1 | . | .
TGTGCCAGCAGCATAAGGGGAGGGCGGGGTGAGCAGTTCTTC | CASSIRGGRGEQFF | TRBJ2-1 | TRBV7-3 | TRBD2 | .
TGTGCCACCAGTGAGCAGGGGTCAGATACGCAGTATTTT | CATSEQGSDTQYF | TRBJ2-3 | TRBV24-1 | . | .
TGTGCCAGCAGCCGCCGACAGGCTACTGAAGCTTTCTTT | CASSRRQATEAFF | TRBJ1-1 | TRBV6-6 | . | .
TGTGCCTGGCAGCGGCTAGCGGGGACAGATACGCAGTATTTT | CAWQRLAGTDTQYF | TRBJ2-3 | TRBV30 | TRBD2 | .
TGCGCCAGCAGCTTAGCCGTTTCCCCCCTCAATGAGCAGTTCTTC | CASSLAVSPLNEQFF | TRBJ2-1 | TRBV4-3 | . | .
TGTGCCAGCAGTGAATGGAGCGGGACGGACTATGGCTACACCTTC | CASSEWSGTDYGYTF | TRBJ1-2 | TRBV6-1 | . | .
TGTGCCAGCAGCAAAGGCACACCTCGGCCAGATACGCAGTATTTT | CASSKGTPRPDTQYF | TRBJ2-3 | TRBV11-3 | . | .
TGTGCCAGCAGTTTATCCCTCTCTGGGGCCAACGTCCTGACTTTC | CASSLSLSGANVLTF | TRBJ2-6 | TRBV27 | . | .
TGTGCCAGTACACAGGGGATGAACACTGAAGCTTTCTTT | CASTQGMNTEAFF | TRBJ1-1 | TRBV19 | TRBD1 | .
TGCGCCAGCAGCACGCGACGAGGAGAAAAACTGTTTTTT | CASSTRRGEKLFF | TRBJ1-4 | TRBV5-1 | . | .
TGTGCCAGCAGCCCCCACATTAACTATGGCTACACCTTC | CASSPHINYGYTF | TRBJ1-2 | TRBV11-3 | . | .
TGTGCCTGGAGTGAGAGGCTAATTAGCACAGATACGCAGTATTTT | CAWSERLISTDTQYF | TRBJ2-3 | TRBV30 | . | few